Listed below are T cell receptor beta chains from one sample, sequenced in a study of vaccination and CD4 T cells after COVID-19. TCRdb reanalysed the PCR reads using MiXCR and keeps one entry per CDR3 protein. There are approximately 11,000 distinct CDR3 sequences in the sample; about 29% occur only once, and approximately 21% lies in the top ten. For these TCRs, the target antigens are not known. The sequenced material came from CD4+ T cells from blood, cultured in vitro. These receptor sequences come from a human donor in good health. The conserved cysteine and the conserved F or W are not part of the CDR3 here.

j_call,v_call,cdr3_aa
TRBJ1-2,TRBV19,ASNGQADQFYGYT
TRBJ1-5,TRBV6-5,ASSYSPGANQPQH
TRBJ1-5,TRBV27,ASSRYLPSANQPQH
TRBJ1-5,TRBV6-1,ASSRDTSNQPQH
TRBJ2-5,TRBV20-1,SAMGTGVLETQY
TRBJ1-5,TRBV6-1,ASTSGSNQPQH
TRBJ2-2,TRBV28,ASSWDRRHGELF
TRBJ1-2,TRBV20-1,SALSGVGYT
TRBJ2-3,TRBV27,ASSPLPGSTDTQY
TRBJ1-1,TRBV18,ASSPDENTEAF
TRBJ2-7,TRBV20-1,SAREPPYEQY
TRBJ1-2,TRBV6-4,ASSQTGTESYQHYGYT
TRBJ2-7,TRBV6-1,ASSGFGLYEQY
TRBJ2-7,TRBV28,ASSVLSYEQY
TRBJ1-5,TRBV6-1,ASSLGQDLSNQPQH
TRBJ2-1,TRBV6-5,ASSYSRGGLGNNEQF
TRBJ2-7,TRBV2,ASRFFRGYEQY
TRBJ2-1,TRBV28,ASSLNLGVEQF
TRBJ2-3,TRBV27,ASSGASGRYTDTQY
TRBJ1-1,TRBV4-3,ASSRGLNTEAF
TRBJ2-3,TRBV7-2,ASSLGAADTQY
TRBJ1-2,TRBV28,ASSSAGRDGYT
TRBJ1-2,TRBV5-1,ASSLGRGYNYGYT
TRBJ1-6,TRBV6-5,ASSYFPGANSPLH
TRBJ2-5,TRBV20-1,SAEKEDRWEGGTQY
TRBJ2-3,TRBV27,ASGRDRVTDTQY
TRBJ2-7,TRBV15,ATSKGSSYEQY
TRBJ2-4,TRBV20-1,SALVNIQY
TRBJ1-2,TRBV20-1,SATGTYGYT